The T cell receptor beta chain described here comes from a study of T cell responses to AZD1222 COVID-19 vaccine. Whole-study findings and limits: Spike-specific TCR breadth and depth both grew after two AZD1222 doses.

Regarding this clone: Its antigen is still unknown.

The germline V and J ends were trimmed by 0 bases and 1 base, with 19 bases remaining between them. The CDR3 is made up of 19 amino acids. Looked up from germline, CDR1 is KGHSH and CDR2 is LQKENI. The repertoire was sequenced with immunoSEQ multiplex PCR; TCRdb's copy has only in-frame clones and lacks some. The sample gives more than 5,000 clones, approximately 89% of which show up once; 15% is in the top ten. The sample was peripheral blood, taken 28 days after the second AZD1222 dose. V and J are TRBV18 and TRBJ2-1; D may be TRBD2 (6 bases). This receptor was identified in an adult who received the AZD1222 COVID-19 vaccine. CDR3 in DNA: TGTGCCAGCTCACCACCGGGTTTTGGAGGGAGCGGGTCCTACAATGAGCAGTTCTTC. It specifies CASSPPGFGGSGSYNEQFF.